Listed below are T cell receptor beta chains from one sample, sequenced in a study of cytomegalovirus exposure and HLA in healthy donors. Sequenced by immunoSEQ multiplex PCR; TCRdb stores in-frame clones only, minus some. The sample gives about 300,000 clones, 86% of which show up once; around 3.7% is in the top ten. The source material was PBMCs. The receptors derive from a man aged 35 to 55 in good health and CMV-seropositive. Both conserved end residues are part of each CDR3. A D gene is named only where the DNA matches it firmly. Clone size is not always given. Where it is, it says once, few, many or a class for expanded clones.

J	D	size	V	DNA	CDR3
TRBJ2-7	-	-	TRBV7-9	TGTGCCGGCAGCTTAGCTCGGTACGAGCAGTACTTC	CAGSLARYEQYF
TRBJ2-7	-	-	TRBV2	TGTGCCAGCAGTGAAGGGGAGAACGAGCAGTACTTC	CASSEGENEQYF
TRBJ2-1	-	-	TRBV5-1	TGCGCCAGCAGCTTATCGGGGATTCTGGGGAATGAGCAGTTCTTC	CASSLSGILGNEQFF
TRBJ2-3	TRBD2	-	TRBV10-3	TGTGCCATCACCGACACTAGCGCTAGCACAGATACGCAGTATTTT	CAITDTSASTDTQYF
TRBJ1-2	-	once	TRBV30	TGTGCCTGGAGTGCGACCAGGTCCAACTATGGCTACACCTTC	CAWSATRSNYGYTF
TRBJ1-1	-	-	TRBV19	TGTGCCAGTAGTATTCTAATGGGGGCGAACACTGAAGCTTTCTTT	CASSILMGANTEAFF
TRBJ1-3	-	-	TRBV16	TGTGCCAGCAGCCTGAGGGGACTTGCTGGAAACACCATATATTTT	CASSLRGLAGNTIYF
TRBJ2-1	TRBD2	-	TRBV30	TGTGCCTGGACGGGCCTGATAGCGGGAGGGAGCAATGAGCAGTTCTTC	CAWTGLIAGGSNEQFF
TRBJ1-3	TRBD1	few	TRBV30	TGTGCCTCGACGGGACAGATAACTGGAAACACCATATATTTT	CASTGQITGNTIYF
TRBJ2-7	TRBD1	-	TRBV7-9	TGTGCCAGCAGCCCAGGGGGAGAGGAGCAGTACTTC	CASSPGGEEQYF
TRBJ2-7	-	-	TRBV29-1	TGCAGCGTCGCAGGGGGGAGTCGGTACGAGCAGTACTTC	CSVAGGSRYEQYF
TRBJ2-7	TRBD2	few	TRBV18	TGTGCCAGCTCACCGACTGGACTAGCGGGAGGGCCCGGCGAGCAGTACTTC	CASSPTGLAGGPGEQYF
TRBJ2-7	-	-	TRBV11-2	TGTGCCAGCAGCCGATATAGCGGATCCTACGAGCAGTACTTC	CASSRYSGSYEQYF
TRBJ2-1	TRBD1	-	TRBV6-5	TGTGCCAGCAGTTACTCTGGGACAGGGGTGTCCAATGAGCAGTTCTTC	CASSYSGTGVSNEQFF
TRBJ2-7	-	-	TRBV5-6	TGTGCCAGCAGCTTGGGAGGCGGGTTTGGACGCTACGAGCAGTACTTC	CASSLGGGFGRYEQYF
TRBJ2-7	TRBD2	-	TRBV6-5	TGTGCCAGCAGTTTATCACGACTAGCGGGGGCCTACGAGCAGTACTTC	CASSLSRLAGAYEQYF
TRBJ1-5	-	-	TRBV6-5	TGTGCCAGCAGTCCGGGACACAACCTGGATCAGCCCCAGCATTTT	CASSPGHNLDQPQHF
TRBJ1-3	-	-	TRBV28	TGTGCCAGCAGATCCCCAGGGAGGGCAAACACCATATATTTT	CASRSPGRANTIYF
TRBJ1-4	-	-	TRBV5-4	TGTGCCAGCAGCCCTGGGGACTCCCAACCGGAAAAACTGTTTTTT	CASSPGDSQPEKLFF
TRBJ1-2	-	once	TRBV5-1	TGCGCCAGCAGCTTGGGGGAGGCGCTTAACTATGGCTACACCTTC	CASSLGEALNYGYTF
TRBJ2-1	-	-	TRBV6-5	TGTGCCAGCAGTTTTCTCAATGAGCAGTTCTTC	CASSFLNEQFF
TRBJ2-7	-	-	TRBV4-2	TGTGCCAGCAGCCTCCCCCGAACGGGGACTCTAACGTCCTACGAGCAGTACTTC	CASSLPRTGTLTSYEQYF
TRBJ2-1	TRBD2	-	TRBV5-4	TGTGCCAGCAGCTTGTATTCTAGCGGGCGGTTATGGTTCTTC	CASSLYSSGRLWFF
TRBJ1-3	-	-	TRBV28	TGTGCCACCTCGAGGGGCGGGACTGGAAACACCATATATTTT	CATSRGGTGNTIYF
TRBJ2-7	TRBD1	-	TRBV28	TGTGCCAGCAGGGGCAGGGGGTACTCCTACGAGCAGTACTTC	CASRGRGYSYEQYF
TRBJ1-3	TRBD1	-	TRBV10-3	TGTGCCATCAGTGAACCGACAGGGAACACTGGAAACACCATATATTTT	CAISEPTGNTGNTIYF
TRBJ2-5	-	-	TRBV11-3	TGTGCCAGCAGCCCCGGAGATCCTAAAGAGACCCAGTACTTC	CASSPGDPKETQYF
TRBJ2-7	TRBD2	-	TRBV25-1	TGTGCCAGCAGTTTAGGCGGGAGCCACGAGCAGTACTTC	CASSLGGSHEQYF
TRBJ1-2	TRBD1	-	TRBV7-9	TGTGCCAGCAGCCCCCCGGGACAGGGATTTAACTATGGCTACACCTTC	CASSPPGQGFNYGYTF
TRBJ1-5	TRBD1	-	TRBV28	TGTGCCAGCAGTTTAACGGGACAGGGATTTAATCAGCCCCAGCATTTT	CASSLTGQGFNQPQHF
TRBJ1-1	-	-	TRBV19	TGTGCCAGTAGTACGGGGAGCACTGAAGCTTTCTTT	CASSTGSTEAFF
TRBJ2-1	TRBD1	-	TRBV6-5	TGTGCCAGCAGGTCCGGGACAGCCTACAATGAGCAGTTCTTC	CASRSGTAYNEQFF
TRBJ1-2	-	-	TRBV12-5	TGTGCTACCTCAGGAGGGGGCTACACCTTC	CATSGGGYTF
TRBJ2-7	-	-	TRBV2	TGTGCCAGAATACTAGCCTACGGACTCGACGAGCAGTACTTC	CARILAYGLDEQYF
TRBJ1-5	TRBD1	-	TRBV28	TGTGCCAGCAGTCCCTTTGGGGCAAGGGGGCATCAGCCCCAGCATTTT	CASSPFGARGHQPQHF
TRBJ2-5	TRBD1	-	TRBV7-8	TGTGCCAGCAGCTTAGGGTTCGGGACAGGCCCGGAGACCCAGTACTTC	CASSLGFGTGPETQYF
TRBJ2-7	-	-	TRBV15	TGTGCCACCAGCAGAGATCGGGTCAACCTGAGGGACGAGCAGTACTTC	CATSRDRVNLRDEQYF
TRBJ1-5	-	-	TRBV5-8	TGTGCCAGCAGCTTCGGGGGTCAGCCCCAGCATTTT	CASSFGGQPQHF
TRBJ2-2	-	-	TRBV5-1	TGCGCCAGCAGCTTGGCAGGCTCGGCCGGGGAGCTGTTTTTT	CASSLAGSAGELFF
TRBJ2-6	TRBD1	-	TRBV9	TGTGCCAGCAGCGCTGGACAGGGAAACTCTGGGGCCAACGTCCTGACTTTC	CASSAGQGNSGANVLTF
TRBJ2-1	-	-	TRBV27	TGTGCCAACCCTCATAGAGATGAGCAGTTCTTC	CANPHRDEQFF
TRBJ2-7	-	-	TRBV7-2	TGTGCCAGCAGCTTAAGGGGTTATGCCGAGCAGTACTTC	CASSLRGYAEQYF
TRBJ1-1	-	-	TRBV5-4	TGTGCCAGCAGCTTGGACTTTCTCGGGGGGTTGGCCACTGAAGCTTTCTTT	CASSLDFLGGLATEAFF
TRBJ2-1	TRBD2	-	TRBV7-6	TGTGCCAGCAGCTTGGCCGCGGGACTAGAGGTTTTTGGCCCCCCCGACAATGAGCAGTTCTTC	CASSLAAGLEVFGPPDNEQFF
TRBJ2-6	-	-	TRBV13	TGTGCCAGCAGCTTACGACAGGCTGGGGCCAACGTCCTGACTTTC	CASSLRQAGANVLTF
TRBJ2-7	-	-	TRBV5-4	TGTGCCAGCAGCGCCGGGGGACTTACCGATTACGAGCAGTACTTC	CASSAGGLTDYEQYF
TRBJ1-2	TRBD1	-	TRBV6-5	TGTGCCAGCAGTTGGGGGACAGGCGGAAATGGCTACACCTTC	CASSWGTGGNGYTF
TRBJ1-5	TRBD1	once	TRBV6-1	TGTGCCAGCAGCCGGGACAGGGGTTCCAATCAGCCCCAGCATTTT	CASSRDRGSNQPQHF
TRBJ2-2	-	-	TRBV7-9	TGTGCCAGCAGCTTACGAGGGCGCGGCACCGGGGAGCTGTTTTTT	CASSLRGRGTGELFF
TRBJ1-2	-	-	TRBV5-1	TGCGCCAGCAGCTCGGGGACAACCCGGGGCTATGGCTACACCTTC	CASSSGTTRGYGYTF
TRBJ2-7	-	-	TRBV19	TGTGCCAGTAGCGCGGCGCGGGACGGGAGCTCCTACGAGCAGTACTTC	CASSAARDGSSYEQYF
TRBJ2-7	TRBD2	once	TRBV7-9	TGTGCCAGCAGTCGGGGGGAGTACACCTACGAGCAGTACTTC	CASSRGEYTYEQYF
TRBJ2-1	TRBD2	-	TRBV29-1	TGCAGCGCCCAGGGACTAGCGGGAGGTAGGAGCTCCTACAATGAGCAGTTCTTC	CSAQGLAGGRSSYNEQFF
TRBJ1-1	-	-	TRBV7-9	TGTGCCAGCAGCGGATGGAAACAGGGGAACACTGAAGCTTTCTTT	CASSGWKQGNTEAFF
TRBJ2-7	TRBD1	-	TRBV6-6	TGTGCCAGCAGGAACAGGGGGTGGTACTTC	CASRNRGWYF